These T cell receptor beta chains were read from a single sample in a study of PD-L1 blockade in urothelial cancer. The data were produced by immunoSEQ multiplex PCR, yet TCRdb's version contains in-frame clones alone and is incomplete. The table has approximately 65,000 clones, approximately 88% seen once; the top ten hold 3.4%. Sequences were derived from PBMCs, sampled around atezolizumab (anti-PD-L1) treatment. The receptors here all came from a man in his 60s with urothelial cancer. The CDR3 runs from the conserved cysteine through the conserved F or W. The order of the fields is D gene, J gene, V gene, clone size, CDR3 protein, CDR3 DNA. The D gene is left open where the match is weak. Rows give clone size only sometimes, using once, few, many, or a class for an expanded clone.

. TRBJ2-5 TRBV21-1 . CASSSKGGGSRETQYF TGTGCCAGCAGCTCTAAGGGTGGAGGGTCCCGAGAGACCCAGTACTTC
TRBD1 TRBJ1-5 TRBV4-3 . CASSQFTGAAQPQHF TGCGCCAGCAGCCAATTTACAGGGGCTGCTCAGCCCCAGCATTTT
TRBD2 TRBJ2-1 TRBV7-8 . CASSLAGLASYNEQFF TGTGCCAGCAGCTTAGCTGGACTAGCTTCCTACAATGAGCAGTTCTTC
. TRBJ1-5 TRBV19 . CASKPGKNSNQPQHF TGTGCTAGTAAACCCGGGAAAAATAGCAATCAGCCCCAGCATTTT
. TRBJ2-7 TRBV5-1 . CASSLGGVTYEQYF TGCGCCAGCAGCTTGGGGGGGGTAACCTACGAGCAGTACTTC
. TRBJ1-1 TRBV7-2 . CASSLRGSLNTEAFF TGTGCCAGCAGCTTAAGGGGCAGTCTGAACACTGAAGCTTTCTTT
TRBD2 TRBJ2-3 TRBV28 . CASNAPSGVSTDTQYF TGTGCCAGCAACGCTCCTAGCGGGGTTAGCACAGATACGCAGTATTTT
TRBD1 TRBJ2-1 TRBV25-1 few CASSNPGGGEQFF TGTGCCAGCAGTAATCCAGGGGGCGGGGAGCAGTTCTTC
. TRBJ1-5 TRBV7-9 once CASSLGGGGNQPQHF TGTGCCAGCAGCTTGGGTGGGGGCGGCAATCAGCCCCAGCATTTT
TRBD2 TRBJ2-7 TRBV11-2 . CASSYFGGRAYEQYF TGTGCCAGCAGCTATTTCGGCGGGAGGGCCTACGAGCAGTACTTC
. TRBJ2-7 TRBV25-1 few CASTRDSYEQYF TGTGCCAGCACGCGGGACTCCTACGAGCAGTACTTC
. TRBJ1-3 TRBV7-9 . CASSPTPRQLSGNTIYF TGTGCCAGCAGCCCCACACCAAGACAGCTCTCTGGAAACACCATATATTTT
TRBD1 TRBJ2-6 TRBV7-8 . CASSGGTGTGANVLTF TGTGCCAGCAGCGGGGGGACAGGGACTGGGGCCAACGTCCTGACTTTC
TRBD1 TRBJ1-5 TRBV6-1 . CASSLDRGLNQPQHF TGTGCCAGCAGCCTCGACAGGGGCCTCAATCAGCCCCAGCATTTT
. TRBJ1-1 TRBV11-2 . CASSLRSGGGNTEAFF TGTGCCAGCAGCTTACGAAGCGGAGGAGGGAACACTGAAGCTTTCTTT
. TRBJ1-6 TRBV7-9 . CASSLRGPNNSPLHF TGTGCCAGCAGCTTGCGGGGCCCCAATAATTCACCCCTCCACTTT
TRBD1 TRBJ2-7 TRBV29-1 . CSVGYGTGSNEQYF TGCAGCGTTGGGTATGGGACAGGGTCTAACGAGCAGTACTTC
. TRBJ2-1 TRBV11-2 . CASRPEAGRYNEQFF TGTGCCAGCAGACCGGAGGCGGGTCGCTACAATGAGCAGTTCTTC
. TRBJ1-1 TRBV2 . CASSLYRNTEAFF TGTGCCAGCAGCCTTTACAGGAACACTGAAGCTTTCTTT
TRBD1 TRBJ2-5 TRBV5-4 . CASSPGQVKETQYF TGTGCCAGCAGCCCGGGACAGGTAAAAGAGACCCAGTACTTC
TRBD1 TRBJ2-1 TRBV5-1 once CASSLDRDREYNEQFF TGCGCCAGCAGCTTGGACCGGGACAGGGAATACAATGAGCAGTTCTTC
. TRBJ1-2 TRBV14 few CASSQEHIYGYTF TGTGCCAGCAGCCAAGAGCACATCTATGGCTACACCTTC
. TRBJ2-4 TRBV30 . CASSFPYGKNIQYF TGTGCTTCATCTTTCCCGTACGGCAAAAACATTCAGTACTTC
TRBD2 TRBJ2-7 TRBV18 . CASSPPLAGDEQYF TGTGCCAGCTCACCACCGTTGGCGGGAGACGAGCAGTACTTC
. TRBJ1-2 TRBV21-1 . CASSKNVVTPGLLGYTF TGTGCCAGCAGCAAAAACGTCGTAACACCAGGCCTGCTTGGCTACACCTTC
. TRBJ1-1 TRBV9 . CASSVGQIQNTEAFF TGTGCCAGCAGCGTCGGACAGATCCAGAACACTGAAGCTTTCTTT
. TRBJ1-1 TRBV7-3 . CASSLTGGGQAFF TGTGCCAGCAGCTTAACGGGGGGGGGCCAAGCTTTCTTT
. TRBJ1-2 TRBV6-1 . CASSARGPGEYGYTF TGTGCCAGCAGTGCCCGGGGCCCAGGGGAATATGGCTACACCTTC
TRBD1 TRBJ1-5 TRBV4-1 once CASSQGSGTGVDPQHF TGCGCCAGCAGCCAAGGATCTGGGACAGGGGTCGATCCCCAGCATTTT
. TRBJ1-1 TRBV5-1 . CASSPDRSPNTEAFF TGCGCCAGCAGCCCGGATCGGAGCCCGAACACTGAAGCTTTCTTT
. TRBJ2-1 TRBV5-1 once CASSLGRVTSYNEQFF TGCGCCAGCAGCTTGGGGCGGGTAACCTCCTACAATGAGCAGTTCTTC
. TRBJ1-2 TRBV27 . CASSFLQGGYGYTF TGTGCCAGCAGTTTTCTGCAGGGAGGCTATGGCTACACCTTC
TRBD1 TRBJ2-7 TRBV18 . CASSPGTVGYEQYF TGTGCCAGCTCGCCCGGGACAGTAGGATACGAGCAGTACTTC
TRBD1 TRBJ1-3 TRBV5-5 . CASSLVGQRSGNTIYF TGTGCCAGCAGCTTGGTGGGACAGCGCTCTGGAAACACCATATATTTT
TRBD2 TRBJ2-1 TRBV6-5 . CASSYSSGGPYNEQFF TGTGCCAGCAGTTACTCTTCGGGAGGGCCCTACAATGAGCAGTTCTTC
. TRBJ1-1 TRBV7-3 . CASSPTDGPVEAFF TGTGCCAGCAGCCCCACAGATGGCCCTGTTGAAGCTTTCTTT
TRBD2 TRBJ2-3 TRBV7-3 . CASSLWSSGGGEYF TGTGCCAGCAGCTTATGGAGTAGCGGGGGGGGCGAGTATTTT
. TRBJ1-1 TRBV11-2 . CASSLTGRANTEAFF TGTGCCAGCAGCTTAACAGGGCGTGCGAACACTGAAGCTTTCTTT
. TRBJ1-2 TRBV7-2 . CASSLTTPAPYGYTF TGTGCCAGCAGCCTAACGACTCCGGCGCCCTATGGCTACACCTTC
. TRBJ1-1 TRBV2 . CASSEGSAEAFF TGTGCCAGCAGTGAAGGTTCGGCTGAAGCTTTCTTT
. TRBJ2-3 TRBV6-5 . CASSSAGAGDTQYF TGTGCCAGCAGTTCTGCGGGGGCGGGGGATACGCAGTATTTT
. TRBJ2-4 TRBV6-1 once CASSGFKAGTKNIQYF TGTGCCAGCAGTGGCTTCAAAGCAGGGACCAAAAACATTCAGTACTTC
. TRBJ2-1 TRBV6-1 . CASSEEGPGDEQFF TGTGCCAGCAGTGAGGAGGGCCCCGGGGATGAGCAGTTCTTC
. TRBJ2-5 TRBV4-1 . CASSRGRRGQNLQETQYF TGCGCCAGCAGCCGGGGCCGTCGAGGCCAGAACCTGCAAGAGACCCAGTACTTC
. TRBJ2-3 TRBV7-3 . CASSLTGGSDTQYF TGTGCCAGCAGCTTAACTGGGGGGTCAGATACGCAGTATTTT
TRBD1 TRBJ1-1 TRBV28 once CASSSGTGPRAEAFF TGTGCCAGCAGCTCTGGGACAGGGCCAAGGGCTGAAGCTTTCTTT
. TRBJ1-4 TRBV2 . CASSVGDSSNEKLFF TGTGCCAGCAGTGTAGGTGACAGTTCTAATGAAAAACTGTTTTTT
TRBD2 TRBJ2-1 TRBV7-9 . CASSLAPGLAYEQFF TGTGCCAGCAGCTTAGCGCCAGGACTAGCATATGAGCAGTTCTTC
. TRBJ1-2 TRBV5-1 . CASSFGARDGYTF TGCGCCAGCAGCTTTGGGGCCAGGGATGGCTACACCTTC
. TRBJ1-2 TRBV19 . CASSIEVQGGYGYTF TGTGCCAGTAGTATAGAAGTGCAGGGTGGGTATGGCTACACCTTC
. TRBJ2-5 TRBV2 . CASGKSRGQETQYF TGTGCCAGCGGGAAAAGTAGGGGGCAAGAGACCCAGTACTTC
TRBD1 TRBJ1-5 TRBV15 . CATSRDRQGYLNQPQHF TGTGCCACCAGCAGAGATCGACAGGGTTATTTGAATCAGCCCCAGCATTTT
TRBD1 TRBJ1-6 TRBV5-6 . CASSLAGQGVTPLHF TGTGCCAGCAGCTTAGCGGGACAGGGGGTAACCCCCCTCCACTTT
. TRBJ2-5 TRBV5-6 . CASSSGFQETQYF TGTGCCAGCAGCTCGGGGTTCCAAGAGACCCAGTACTTC
. TRBJ2-2 TRBV5-8 . CASSSGDIRTGELFF TGTGCCAGCAGCTCTGGGGACATTCGCACCGGGGAGCTGTTTTTT
TRBD1 TRBJ2-1 TRBV7-8 . CASSFNPEPYDRANEQFF TGTGCCAGCAGCTTCAACCCCGAACCTTATGACAGGGCCAATGAGCAGTTCTTC
. TRBJ2-5 TRBV5-4 . CASSGTHQETQYF TGTGCCAGCAGCGGCACGCACCAAGAGACCCAGTACTTC
TRBD2 TRBJ2-1 TRBV5-1 . CASSPSGLAGAHNEQFF TGCGCCAGCAGCCCCTCCGGGCTAGCGGGAGCCCACAATGAGCAGTTCTTC
. TRBJ2-5 TRBV7-9 . CASSLFLQGTQETQYF TGTGCCAGCAGCCTCTTTCTACAGGGAACCCAAGAGACCCAGTACTTC